The clone carrying this TCR beta chain was recorded once. V dropped 6 bases and J dropped 3 bases, with 13 bases sitting between them. Germline lookup yields CDR1 SGHRS and CDR2 YFSETQ. This CDR3 is built from 13 residues. In the original analysis: From reference gene primer amplification, estimates of nucleated cell counts were derived. Some clones are missing from TCRdb's copy, which holds only in-frame ones; the method was immunoSEQ multiplex PCR. That table gives V, J and clone size, and the DNA gave D and trimming. The sample contains more than 55,000 clones, around 86% of which appear only once. These data originate in a study of blood T cell repertoires in COVID-19.

The source is a woman at least 80 years old with acute or convalescent COVID-19. The sequenced material came from peripheral blood. The rearrangement links TRBV5-1 to TRBJ2-7; tentatively, D is TRBD1 (5 bases). The CDR3 DNA reads as TGCGCCAGCAAGGCCGAAGGGGTCTACGAGCAGTACTTC. It specifies CASKAEGVYEQYF.